This TCR beta chain appears in the sequencing data of a study of T cell changes during pregnancy in multiple sclerosis. Germline values: CDR1 GTSNPN, CDR2 SVGIG (reference sequence). V was shortened by 1 base and J by 1 base, with 8 bases between the two germline ends. The CDR3 length is 14 residues. Repertoires were generated with immunoSEQ multiplex PCR, while TCRdb's copy carries only in-frame clones and drops some. This table has 57,000 or so clones, 90% appearing once. The source is a female donor in good health, enrolled as a control in a pregnancy study. This chain uses TRBV30 with TRBJ1-5, with D uncertain. Sample: peripheral blood, taken in the third trimester of pregnancy. The CDR3 coding sequence is TGTGCCTGGAGTGGAACGCGGAGCAATCAGCCCCAGCATTTT. It translates to CAWSGTRSNQPQHF.